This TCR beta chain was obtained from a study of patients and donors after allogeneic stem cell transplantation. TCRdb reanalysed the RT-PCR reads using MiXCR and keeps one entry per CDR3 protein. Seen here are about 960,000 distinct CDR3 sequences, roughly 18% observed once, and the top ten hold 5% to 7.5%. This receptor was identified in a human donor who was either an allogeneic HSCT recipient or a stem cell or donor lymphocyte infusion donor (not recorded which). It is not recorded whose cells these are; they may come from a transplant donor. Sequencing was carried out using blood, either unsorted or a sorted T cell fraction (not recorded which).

The CDR3 nucleotides are TGCGCCAGCCTTTATGGGCCTTCGAACACTGAAGCTTTCTTT. This sequence encodes CASLYGPSNTEAFF. The gene calls are TRBV5-1 and TRBJ1-1, with D hard to call. Trimming removed 7 bases from V and 1 base from J, with 14 bases in between. The CDR3 is made up of 14 amino acids. The germline CDR1 and CDR2 sequences are SGHRS and YFSETQ.